What follows describes a single T cell receptor beta chain. Its antigen is as yet unknown. The CDR3 is 12 residues long. Trimming removed 7 bases from V and 7 bases from J, with 14 bases in between. The germline gives CDR1 ENHRY, CDR2 SYGVKD. These data originate in a study of response to subunit inactivated influenza vaccine. The study's findings and limits: The authors proposed limited new T cell recruitment per seasonal influenza vaccination.

TCRdb processed the RT-PCR reads anew with MiXCR; each CDR3 protein has one entry. The table lists hundreds of thousands of distinct CDR3 sequences, roughly 14% of them singletons. The chain employs TRBV10-3 and TRBJ2-7, with D perhaps matching TRBD1 or TRBD2 (7 bases each). The sample was PBMCs from blood, taken approximately 13 days after vaccination. The TCR originated in a man in his fifties or sixties who received an inactivated influenza vaccine. The CDR3 reads CAITPGGGEQYF. DNA of the CDR3: TGTGCCATCACCCCAGGGGGGGGTGAGCAGTACTTC.